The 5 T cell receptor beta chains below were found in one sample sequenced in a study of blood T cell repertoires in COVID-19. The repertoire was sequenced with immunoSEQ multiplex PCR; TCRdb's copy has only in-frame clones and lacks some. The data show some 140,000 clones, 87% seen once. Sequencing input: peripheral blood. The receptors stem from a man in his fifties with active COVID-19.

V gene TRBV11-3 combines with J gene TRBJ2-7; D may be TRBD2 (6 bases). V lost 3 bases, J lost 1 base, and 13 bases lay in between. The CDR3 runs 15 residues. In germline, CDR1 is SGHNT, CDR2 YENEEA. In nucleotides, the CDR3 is TGTGCCAGCAGCTTCACCGCCGGGGGATCCTACGAGCAGTACTTC. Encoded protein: CASSFTAGGSYEQYF. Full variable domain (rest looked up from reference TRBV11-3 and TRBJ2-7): EAGVVQSPRYKIIEKKQPVAFWCNPISGHNTLYWYLQNLGQGPELLIRYENEEAVDDSQLPKDRFSAERLKGVDSTLKIQPAELGDSAVYLCASSFTAGGSYEQYFGPGTRLTVT.

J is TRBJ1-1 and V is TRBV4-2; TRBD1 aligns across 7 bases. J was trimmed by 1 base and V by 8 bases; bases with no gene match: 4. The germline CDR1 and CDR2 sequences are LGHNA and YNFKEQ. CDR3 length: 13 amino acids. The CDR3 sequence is CASPRQGNTEAFF. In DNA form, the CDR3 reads TGTGCCAGCCCCAGACAGGGGAACACTGAAGCTTTCTTT.

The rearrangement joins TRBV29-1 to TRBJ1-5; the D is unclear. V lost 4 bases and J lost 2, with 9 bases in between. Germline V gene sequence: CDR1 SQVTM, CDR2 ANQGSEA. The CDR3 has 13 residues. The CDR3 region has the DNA TGCAGCGTTGGGGAGAACCGCAATCAGCCCCAGCATTTT. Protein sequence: CSVGENRNQPQHF. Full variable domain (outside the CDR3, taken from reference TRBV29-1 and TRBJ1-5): SAVISQKPSRDICQRGTSLTIQCQVDSQVTMMFWYRQQPGQSLTLIATANQGSEATYESGFVIDKFPISRPNLTFSTLTVSNMSPEDSSIYLCSVGENRNQPQHFGDGTRLSIL.

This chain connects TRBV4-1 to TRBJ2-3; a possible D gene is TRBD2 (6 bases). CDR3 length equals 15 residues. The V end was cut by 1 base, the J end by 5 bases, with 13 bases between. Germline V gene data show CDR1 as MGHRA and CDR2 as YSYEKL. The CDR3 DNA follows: TGCGCCAGCAGCCAAGCGGGACTCCCCAGAGATACGCAGTATTTT. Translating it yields CASSQAGLPRDTQYF.

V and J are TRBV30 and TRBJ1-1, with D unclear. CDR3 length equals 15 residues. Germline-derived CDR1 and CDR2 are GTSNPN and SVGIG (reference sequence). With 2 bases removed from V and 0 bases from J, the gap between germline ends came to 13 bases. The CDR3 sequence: CAWSPTEGMNTEAFF. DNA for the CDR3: TGTGCCTGGAGTCCAACGGAGGGAATGAACACTGAAGCTTTCTTT. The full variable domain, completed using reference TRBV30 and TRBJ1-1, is SQTIHQWPATLVQPVGSPLSLECTVEGTSNPNLYWYRQAAGRGLQLLFYSVGIGQISSEVPQNLSASRPQDRQFILSSKKLLLSDSGFYLCAWSPTEGMNTEAFFGQGTRLTVV.